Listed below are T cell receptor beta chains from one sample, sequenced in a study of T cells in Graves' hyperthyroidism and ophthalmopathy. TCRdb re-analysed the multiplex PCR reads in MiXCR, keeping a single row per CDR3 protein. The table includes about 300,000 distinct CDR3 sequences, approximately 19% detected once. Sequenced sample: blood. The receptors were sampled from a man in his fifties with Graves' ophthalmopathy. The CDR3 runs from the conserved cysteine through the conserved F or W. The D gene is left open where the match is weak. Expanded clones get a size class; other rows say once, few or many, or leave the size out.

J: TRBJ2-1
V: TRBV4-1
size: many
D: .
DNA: TGCGCCAGCAGCCAAGAATTCAGGGACTACAATGAGCAGTTCTTC
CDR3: CASSQEFRDYNEQFF

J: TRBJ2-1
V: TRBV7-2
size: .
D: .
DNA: TGTGCCAGCAGCTCCCATATGGCCGCCATAGCGGAGCAGTTCTTC
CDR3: CASSSHMAAIAEQFF

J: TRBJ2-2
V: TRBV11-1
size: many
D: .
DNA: TGTGCCAGCAGCCCATTAGAAACACTGGGACGGACCAACACCGGGGAGCTGTTTTTT
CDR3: CASSPLETLGRTNTGELFF

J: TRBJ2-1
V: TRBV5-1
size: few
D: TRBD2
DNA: TGCGCCAGCAGCCCCCGCGTAGCGGGAGTATCCAATGAGCAGTTCTTC
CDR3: CASSPRVAGVSNEQFF

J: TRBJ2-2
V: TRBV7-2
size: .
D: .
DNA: TGTGCCAGCAGCCCGGGCGTAGGGTCCGGGGAGCTGTTTTTT
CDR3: CASSPGVGSGELFF

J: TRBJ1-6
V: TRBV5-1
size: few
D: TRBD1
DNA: TGCGCCAGCAGCCCCGATGGACAGGGGGGTAATTCACCCCTCCACTTT
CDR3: CASSPDGQGGNSPLHF

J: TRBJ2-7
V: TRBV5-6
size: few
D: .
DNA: TGTGCCAGCAGCTTACAGAACTACGAGCAGTACTTC
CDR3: CASSLQNYEQYF

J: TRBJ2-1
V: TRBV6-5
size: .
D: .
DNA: TGTGCCAGCAGTTACCAGGGGCAGCTTGGCAATGAGCAGTTCTTC
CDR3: CASSYQGQLGNEQFF

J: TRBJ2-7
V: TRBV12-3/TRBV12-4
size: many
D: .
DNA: TGTGCCAGCGCTGGGTACAACGAGCAGTACTTC
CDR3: CASAGYNEQYF

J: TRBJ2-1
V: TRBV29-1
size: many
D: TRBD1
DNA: TGCAGCGTTGAAGGGATAAAGGGGGCTTACAATGAGCAGTTCTTC
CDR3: CSVEGIKGAYNEQFF

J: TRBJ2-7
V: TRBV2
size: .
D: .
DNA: TGTGCCAGCCTAATAAATTCTTTCTACGAGCAGTACTTC
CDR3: CASLINSFYEQYF

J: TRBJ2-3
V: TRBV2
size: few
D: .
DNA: TGTGCCAGCAGTGAATGGGAGGACGGTACAGATACGCAGTATTTT
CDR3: CASSEWEDGTDTQYF

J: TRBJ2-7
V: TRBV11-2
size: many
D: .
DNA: TGTGCCAGCAGCTTAGGAGGGGGGAGCTCCTACGAGCAGTACTTC
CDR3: CASSLGGGSSYEQYF

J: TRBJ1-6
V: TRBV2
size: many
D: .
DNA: TGTGCCAGCAGTGAAGCCCCCTCGCGGCCCCTCCACTTT
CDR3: CASSEAPSRPLHF

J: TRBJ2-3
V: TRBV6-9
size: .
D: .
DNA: TGTGCCAGCAGTTACGGGTGGGCAGATACGCAGTATTTT
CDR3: CASSYGWADTQYF

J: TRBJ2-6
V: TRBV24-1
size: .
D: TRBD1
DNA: TGTGCCACCAGTGACCGGGACAGGCAGATTCTCTCTGGGGCCAACGTCCTGACTTTC
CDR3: CATSDRDRQILSGANVLTF

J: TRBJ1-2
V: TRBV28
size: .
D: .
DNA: TGTGCCAGCAGTTTAGGGGGCGCAAGGGGCTACACCTTC
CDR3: CASSLGGARGYTF

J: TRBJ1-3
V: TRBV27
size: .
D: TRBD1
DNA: TGTGCCAGCAGTTTACGGGGGACAGGGGGAAACACCATATATTTT
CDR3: CASSLRGTGGNTIYF

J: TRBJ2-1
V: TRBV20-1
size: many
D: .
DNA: TGCAGTGCTAGGGACACCTACAATGAGCAGTTCTTC
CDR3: CSARDTYNEQFF

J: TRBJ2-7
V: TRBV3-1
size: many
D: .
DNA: TGTGCCAGCGGGGGGAAATCCTACGAGCAGTACTTC
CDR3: CASGGKSYEQYF

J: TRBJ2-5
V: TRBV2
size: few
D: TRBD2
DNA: TGTGCCAGCAGTGAGGCGGGAGGGCCGGGGGGAGAGACCCAGTACTTC
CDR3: CASSEAGGPGGETQYF

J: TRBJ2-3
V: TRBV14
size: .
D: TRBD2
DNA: TGTGCCAGCAGCTTGCGGACTAGCGGGAGCCCGAGCACAGATACGCAGTATTTT
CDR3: CASSLRTSGSPSTDTQYF

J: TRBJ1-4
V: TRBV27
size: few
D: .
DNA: TGTGCCAGCAGCCGCCCGGGTATGGGTGAAAAACTGTTTTTT
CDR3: CASSRPGMGEKLFF

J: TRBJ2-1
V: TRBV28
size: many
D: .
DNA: TGTGCCAGCAGTTTCGGACTGAACAATGAGCAGTTCTTC
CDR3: CASSFGLNNEQFF

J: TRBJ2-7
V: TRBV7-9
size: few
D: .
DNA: TGTGCCAGCAGCGGCGAGAGGGGGACCTACGAGCAGTACTTC
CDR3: CASSGERGTYEQYF

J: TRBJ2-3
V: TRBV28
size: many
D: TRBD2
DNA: TGTGCCAGCAAGGGAGCGGGGAGGGGAGATACGCAGTATTTT
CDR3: CASKGAGRGDTQYF

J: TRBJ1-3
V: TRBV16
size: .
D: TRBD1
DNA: TGTGCCAGCAGCTGGGGGACAGGGGCGGCAAGCTCTGGAAACACCATATATTTT
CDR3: CASSWGTGAASSGNTIYF

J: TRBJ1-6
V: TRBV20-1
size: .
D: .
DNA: TGCAGTGCCGGGACGGCGAGCTCCTATAATTCACCCCTCCACTTT
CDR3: CSAGTASSYNSPLHF

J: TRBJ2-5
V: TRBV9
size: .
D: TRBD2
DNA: TGTGCCAGCAGCGTAGGAGTTAGCGGGATTCAAGAGACCCAGTACTTC
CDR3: CASSVGVSGIQETQYF

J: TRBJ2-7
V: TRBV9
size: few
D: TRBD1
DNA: TGTGCCAGCAGCGTAGATCCCGGGACAGCCTCCTACGAGCAGTACTTC
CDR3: CASSVDPGTASYEQYF

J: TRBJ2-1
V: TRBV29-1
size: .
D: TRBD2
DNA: TGCAGCGTTGAACTCGGGGGGGTTTTGAATGAGCAGTTCTTC
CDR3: CSVELGGVLNEQFF

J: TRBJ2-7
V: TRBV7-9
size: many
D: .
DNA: TGTGCCAGCAGCTCGCACCGGGGGCCAAGCTCCTACGAGCAGTACTTC
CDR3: CASSSHRGPSSYEQYF

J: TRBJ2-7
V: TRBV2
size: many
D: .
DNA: TGTGCCAGCAGGAGGGACGCGTCCTACGAGCAGTACTTC
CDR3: CASRRDASYEQYF

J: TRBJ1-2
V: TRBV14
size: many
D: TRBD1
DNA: TGTGCCAGCAGCCAAGCCAGGGGGCATGGCTACACCTTC
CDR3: CASSQARGHGYTF

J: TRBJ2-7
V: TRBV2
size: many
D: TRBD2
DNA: TGTGCCAGCAGTGAAGCGTTGTTCCTGACTAGCCACGAGCAGTACTTC
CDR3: CASSEALFLTSHEQYF

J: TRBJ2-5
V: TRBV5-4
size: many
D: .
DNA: TGTGCCAGCAGCTCCGGGACCGCCCAAGAGACCCAGTACTTC
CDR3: CASSSGTAQETQYF

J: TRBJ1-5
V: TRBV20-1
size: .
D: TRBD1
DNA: TGCAGTGCTAGGGAAACAGGGGAGGGCAATCAGCCCCAGCATTTT
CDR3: CSARETGEGNQPQHF

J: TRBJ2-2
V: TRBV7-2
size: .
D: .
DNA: TGTGCCAGTCGAGCATTTCAGGACACCGGGGAGCTGTTTTTT
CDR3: CASRAFQDTGELFF

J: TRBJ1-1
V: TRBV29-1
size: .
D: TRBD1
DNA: TGCAGCGTTAAGACAGGGCACGACACTGAAGCTTTCTTT
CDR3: CSVKTGHDTEAFF

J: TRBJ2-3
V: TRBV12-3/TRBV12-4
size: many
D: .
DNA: TGTGCCAGCAGAGCTCGCACAGATACGCAGTATTTT
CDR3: CASRARTDTQYF

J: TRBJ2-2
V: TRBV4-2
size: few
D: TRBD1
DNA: TGTGCCAGCAGCCGGACAGGGGGCCTCAGAGGCGGGGAGCTGTTTTTT
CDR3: CASSRTGGLRGGELFF

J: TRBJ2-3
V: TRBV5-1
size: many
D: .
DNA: TGCGCCAGCGCCAATTCCGTCCGACTAAGTACAGATACGCAGTATTTT
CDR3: CASANSVRLSTDTQYF

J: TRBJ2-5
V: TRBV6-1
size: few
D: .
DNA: TGTGCCAGCAGGAAGGTGGGCCAAGAGACCCAGTACTTC
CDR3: CASRKVGQETQYF

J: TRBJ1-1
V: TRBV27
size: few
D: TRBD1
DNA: TGTGCCAGCAGTACCGGGACAGGGATTTACACTGAAGCTTTCTTT
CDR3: CASSTGTGIYTEAFF

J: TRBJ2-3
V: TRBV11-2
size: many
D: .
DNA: TGTGCCAGCAGGGATTACAGTCGAGACACAGATACGCAGTATTTT
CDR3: CASRDYSRDTDTQYF

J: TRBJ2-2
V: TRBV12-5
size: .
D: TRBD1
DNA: TGTGCTAGTGGCCCCGGACAGGGGAGGGACACCGGGGAGCTGTTTTTT
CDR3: CASGPGQGRDTGELFF

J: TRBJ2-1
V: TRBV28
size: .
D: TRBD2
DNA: TGTGCCAGCAGGTGGGCTAGCGGCGACTACAATGAGCAGTTCTTC
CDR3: CASRWASGDYNEQFF